The clone carrying this TCR beta chain was seen once. Its target is not known. The PCR made use of 60 Vbeta and 13 Jbeta primers. The table came from immunoSEQ multiplex PCR; TCRdb's copy has only in-frame clones and leaves some out. The profile shows 110,000 to 150,000 clones, approximately 70% of them singletons. The data are from a study of cytomegalovirus exposure and HLA in healthy donors. Whole-study results and caveats: Using the classifier, cytomegalovirus status was reportedly diagnosed with high specificity and sensitivity. In vitro work confirmed that a few CMV-associated chains recognize CMV antigens. Some TCR beta chains (over 150 of them) were listed as cytomegalovirus-associated. TRBV6-2, TRBV6-3 and some other V segments were excluded as indistinguishable.

CDR1 WNHNN and CDR2 SYGVQD come from the germline V gene (reference sequence). V lost 6 bases, J lost 1 base, and 9 bases lay in between. The length of the CDR3 is 13 residues. Sequencing input: PBMCs. The chain joins TRBV10-1 to TRBJ1-1; no firm D call. This clonotype was obtained from a woman aged 60 to 75 in good health and CMV-seropositive. The CDR3 loop is CASSLTRNTEAFF. CDR3 DNA sequence: TGCGCCAGCAGCTTAACTAGGAACACTGAAGCTTTCTTT.